A selection of T cell receptor beta chains follows, all from one sample in a study of T-cell reconstitution after alpha-beta-depleted transplantation in children. TCRdb re-derived calls from the PCR reads in MiXCR, one entry per CDR3 protein. The sample yields 110,000 or so distinct CDR3 sequences, about 6.4% seen once. The source was PBMCs, mostly from graft donor cells, collected 360 days after TCRalphabeta/CD19-depleted stem cell transplant. The receptors were gathered from a male patient between 2 and 9 years old who had a stem cell transplant for acute lymphoblastic leukemia, so the T cells may come from the graft donor. CDR3s include the opening cysteine and the closing phenylalanine or tryptophan. The order of the fields is V gene, J gene, clone size, D gene, CDR3 protein, CDR3 DNA. A D gene is named only where the DNA matches it firmly. Size is stated for part of the rows, as once, few or many counts, or as a class when the clone is expanded.

V gene: TRBV4-3
J gene: TRBJ2-7
clone size: few
D gene: .
CDR3 protein: CASSQEGRGSYEQYF
CDR3 DNA: TGCGCCAGCAGCCAAGAAGGGCGGGGCTCCTACGAGCAGTACTTC

V gene: TRBV27
J gene: TRBJ2-7
clone size: .
D gene: .
CDR3 protein: CASSFSSLPLYEQYF
CDR3 DNA: TGTGCCAGCAGTTTTAGCTCCCTACCGCTCTACGAGCAGTACTTC

V gene: TRBV4-3
J gene: TRBJ1-4
clone size: many
D gene: .
CDR3 protein: CASSQDLRDWSANEKLFF
CDR3 DNA: TGCGCCAGCAGCCAAGATCTACGAGACTGGAGTGCTAATGAAAAACTGTTTTTT

V gene: TRBV9
J gene: TRBJ2-7
clone size: .
D gene: TRBD2
CDR3 protein: CASSAVGLAPTYEQYF
CDR3 DNA: TGTGCCAGCAGCGCCGTGGGACTAGCGCCCACCTACGAGCAGTACTTC

V gene: TRBV12-3/TRBV12-4
J gene: TRBJ1-2
clone size: many
D gene: .
CDR3 protein: CASSLIGPWGYGYTF
CDR3 DNA: TGTGCCAGCAGTTTAATCGGACCTTGGGGCTATGGCTACACCTTC

V gene: TRBV12-3/TRBV12-4
J gene: TRBJ2-5
clone size: many
D gene: .
CDR3 protein: CASRPGGGYLQETQYF
CDR3 DNA: TGTGCCAGCAGGCCGGGAGGGGGCTATCTACAAGAGACCCAGTACTTC

V gene: TRBV7-9
J gene: TRBJ1-2
clone size: many
D gene: .
CDR3 protein: CASSLGPYGYTF
CDR3 DNA: TGTGCCAGCAGCTTAGGCCCGTATGGCTACACCTTC

V gene: TRBV4-3
J gene: TRBJ2-7
clone size: many
D gene: TRBD2
CDR3 protein: CASSPTLAGNLPYEQYF
CDR3 DNA: TGCGCCAGCAGCCCCACCTTAGCGGGTAACCTACCCTACGAGCAGTACTTC

V gene: TRBV4-2
J gene: TRBJ2-7
clone size: many
D gene: .
CDR3 protein: CASSQSQGHEQYF
CDR3 DNA: TGTGCCAGCAGCCAATCCCAGGGCCACGAGCAGTACTTC

V gene: TRBV10-3
J gene: TRBJ2-7
clone size: many
D gene: TRBD2
CDR3 protein: CAIGEGYEQYF
CDR3 DNA: TGTGCCATCGGGGAGGGCTACGAGCAGTACTTC

V gene: TRBV29-1
J gene: TRBJ2-6
clone size: few
D gene: .
CDR3 protein: CSVEDNRHRSGANVLTF
CDR3 DNA: TGCAGCGTTGAAGATAACAGGCACCGCTCTGGGGCCAACGTCCTGACTTTC

V gene: TRBV7-9
J gene: TRBJ2-2
clone size: many
D gene: TRBD2
CDR3 protein: CASSSPGLAGTSGELFF
CDR3 DNA: TGTGCCAGCAGCTCCCCGGGACTAGCGGGGACTAGCGGGGAGCTGTTTTTT

V gene: TRBV7-3
J gene: TRBJ2-1
clone size: many
D gene: TRBD2
CDR3 protein: CASSSLGAGVTNEQFF
CDR3 DNA: TGTGCCAGCAGCTCCCTTGGGGCGGGAGTGACCAATGAGCAGTTCTTC

V gene: TRBV6-2/TRBV6-3
J gene: TRBJ1-1
clone size: many
D gene: .
CDR3 protein: CASSYPPRENTEAFF
CDR3 DNA: TGTGCCAGCAGTTACCCTCCAAGAGAGAACACTGAAGCTTTCTTT

V gene: TRBV20-1
J gene: TRBJ2-3
clone size: many
D gene: .
CDR3 protein: CSAFSESSTDTQYF
CDR3 DNA: TGCAGTGCTTTTAGCGAATCCAGCACAGATACGCAGTATTTT

V gene: TRBV20-1
J gene: TRBJ2-1
clone size: many
D gene: .
CDR3 protein: CSARDSATYNEQFF
CDR3 DNA: TGCAGTGCTAGGGACAGTGCGACCTACAATGAGCAGTTCTTC

V gene: TRBV7-2
J gene: TRBJ1-4
clone size: .
D gene: .
CDR3 protein: CASSLDNEKLFF
CDR3 DNA: TGTGCCAGCAGCTTAGATAATGAAAAACTGTTTTTT

V gene: TRBV9
J gene: TRBJ1-2
clone size: many
D gene: .
CDR3 protein: CASSVENRWTMHGYTF
CDR3 DNA: TGTGCCAGCAGCGTAGAAAACAGATGGACTATGCATGGCTACACCTTC

V gene: TRBV9
J gene: TRBJ1-4
clone size: .
D gene: .
CDR3 protein: CASSVGGNREKLFF
CDR3 DNA: TGTGCCAGCAGCGTAGGTGGGAATAGGGAAAAACTGTTTTTT

V gene: TRBV9
J gene: TRBJ1-2
clone size: many
D gene: TRBD1
CDR3 protein: CASRPTGGLDYGYTF
CDR3 DNA: TGTGCCAGCAGACCTACAGGGGGCTTGGACTATGGCTACACCTTC

V gene: TRBV14
J gene: TRBJ1-6
clone size: few
D gene: .
CDR3 protein: CASSQEFRSPLHF
CDR3 DNA: TGTGCCAGCAGCCAGGAATTCAGATCACCCCTCCACTTT